These 22 T cell receptor beta chains originate from one sample sequenced in a study of a mutant IDH1 vaccine in newly diagnosed glioma. Their antigens remain unidentified. Time point here: week 35, safety follow-up. Alongside topical imiquimod, each dose of vaccine comprised 300 ug of mutant IDH1 20-mer peptide. Measured with immunoSEQ multiplex PCR; TCRdb has only the in-frame clones, and not every one. Here the sample spans roughly 60,000 clones, 65% to 75% being singletons. The starting material was PBMCs, obtained from a glioma patient whose treatment included an IDH1 peptide vaccine. The receptors derive from a man aged 50 to 60 with glioma.

This clone has more than one count but fewer than ten. V is TRBV6-1 and J is TRBJ1-2; D remains unclear. With 1 base removed from V and 0 bases from J, the gap between germline ends came to 3 bases. The CDR3 is 13 amino acids. Germline CDR1 is MNHNS and CDR2 is SASEGT. As DNA, the CDR3 is TGTGCCAGCAGTGAAGGGGCTAACTATGGCTACACCTTC. Its protein is CASSEGANYGYTF.

This clone has only a few counts. This sequence joins TRBV6-1 and TRBJ1-5; no clear D gene. This CDR3 has 15 amino acids. V lost 2 bases to trimming and J lost 2 bases, with 10 bases between them. Germline V gives CDR1 MNHNS, CDR2 SASEGT. CDR3 sequence reads: CASSEPKGGNQPQHF. The CDR3 nucleotides are TGTGCCAGCAGTGAACCCAAGGGTGGCAATCAGCCCCAGCATTTT.

Judged by abundance, this clone is medium-sized (0.01 to 0.1%). The chain links TRBV6-1 to TRBJ2-2; no clear D. The V end lost 6 bases, the J end lost 0 bases, and 2 bases lay between the germline ends. This CDR3 has 12 amino acids. The germline gives CDR1 MNHNS, CDR2 SASEGT. CDR3 in DNA: TGTGCCAGCAGGACGAACACCGGGGAGCTGTTTTTT. Translation: CASRTNTGELFF.

The CDR3: CASSEPGETQYF. The CDR3 bases are TGCGCCAGCAGTGAGCCGGGAGAGACCCAGTACTTC. This chain uses TRBV10-2 with TRBJ2-5; D unclear. There are 12 residues in the CDR3. Germline values: CDR1 WSHSY, CDR2 SAAADI. Trimming removed 2 bases at V and 4 bases at J, with 5 bases between.

The chain uses TRBV9 and TRBJ2-3; D gene ambiguous. The CDR3 is 11 residues long. Germline V lookup: CDR1 SGDLS, CDR2 YYNGEE. Trimming stripped 4 bases from V and 6 bases from J, with 6 bases between. Written as DNA, the CDR3 is TGTGCCAGCAGCTCACGGGATACGCAGTATTTT. Its translation: CASSSRDTQYF.

This sequence joins TRBV14 and TRBJ2-2; D tentatively reads TRBD1 or TRBD2 (6 bases each). V was trimmed by 5 bases and J by 4 bases, leaving 14 bases between them. The germline gives CDR1 SGHDN, CDR2 FVKESK. The CDR3 runs 15 residues. CDR3 sequence: CASSEFSGATGELFF. The DNA for the CDR3 is TGTGCCAGCAGCGAGTTTTCGGGGGCCACCGGGGAGCTGTTTTTT. Full variable domain (outside the CDR3, taken from reference TRBV14 and TRBJ2-2): EAGVTQFPSHSVIEKGQTVTLRCDPISGHDNLYWYRRVMGKEIKFLLHFVKESKQDESGMPNNRFLAERTGGTYSTLKVQPAELEDSGVYFCASSEFSGATGELFFGEGSRLTVL.

The chain is built from TRBV28 and TRBJ1-4; D may be TRBD1 (5 bases). The germline V and J ends were trimmed by 3 bases and 3 bases, with 20 bases remaining between them. Germline V gene data show CDR1 as MDHEN and CDR2 as SYDVKM. The CDR3 totals 18 residues. Here the CDR3 DNA reads TGTGCCAGCAGTTTCCGGGCCGGAGGGGAGTATGCTAATGAAAAACTGTTTTTT. Translated: CASSFRAGGEYANEKLFF.

The chain carries TRBV5-8 and TRBJ1-5; D call uncertain. The CDR3 is 13 amino acids. The V end lost 0 bases, the J end lost 7 bases, and 8 bases lay between the germline ends. The germline V gene has CDR1 SGHTS and CDR2 YDEGEE. The CDR3 bases are TGTGCCAGCAGCTTGGATTTAAGGCAGCCCCAGCATTTT. This translates into CASSLDLRQPQHF.

The chain recombines TRBV5-1 with TRBJ2-5; the D gene is possibly TRBD1 (6 bases). Per the germline V gene, CDR1 is SGHRS and CDR2 is YFSETQ. The CDR3 is 14 residues long. The V end was cut by 0 bases, the J end by 5 bases, with 11 bases between. CDR3 DNA sequence: TGCGCCAGCAGCTTGGGGCAGGGGCGGGAGACCCAGTACTTC. Translating it yields CASSLGQGRETQYF.

The chain employs TRBV5-5 and TRBJ1-5, with 12 nucleotides matching TRBD1. The junction had 6 bases not matched to a gene; V was cut back by 4 bases and J by 1 base. CDR1 SGHKS and CDR2 YYEKEE come from the germline V gene (reference sequence). The CDR3 is 17 amino acids. The CDR3 here is CASSTGQGARSNQPQHF. Written as DNA, the CDR3 is TGTGCCAGCAGCACGGGACAGGGGGCGCGGAGCAATCAGCCCCAGCATTTT.

This chain connects TRBV7-9 to TRBJ1-6; D uncertain. CDR1 and CDR2 from the germline V gene are SEHNR and FQNEAQ (reference sequence). CDR3 length: 16 amino acids. Trimming took 3 bases from V and 0 from J, leaving 9 bases between them. CDR3 protein: CASSLVRGSYNSPLHF. DNA of the CDR3: TGTGCCAGCAGCTTGGTACGGGGCTCCTATAATTCACCCCTCCACTTT.

This clone has just a few counts. The chain carries TRBV6-1 and TRBJ2-6; D is unresolved. V was pared by 6 bases and J by 0 bases, with 6 bases between. The CDR3 is made up of 14 amino acids. From germline, CDR1 is MNHNS and CDR2 SASEGT. CDR3 sequence reads: CASRGYSGANVLTF. The DNA of the CDR3 is TGTGCCAGCAGGGGTTACTCTGGGGCCAACGTCCTGACTTTC.

The chain is built from TRBV5-1 and TRBJ2-7; D may match TRBD1 or TRBD2 (5 bases each). The CDR3 contains 11 residues. Germline V gene sequence: CDR1 SGHRS, CDR2 YFSETQ. The V end was cut by 4 bases, the J end by 7 bases, with 9 bases between. CDR3 residues: CASSQGPEQYF. CDR3 nucleotides: TGCGCCAGCAGCCAGGGACCGGAGCAGTACTTC.

V gene TRBV19 combines with J gene TRBJ1-2, with TRBD1 matching 7 bases. The junction had 9 bases not matched to a gene; V was cut back by 5 bases and J by 3 bases. Germline CDR1 reads LNHDA; CDR2 reads SQIVND (reference sequence). The CDR3 has 15 residues. As DNA, the CDR3 is TGTGCCAGTAGTCCCCACGGGACAGTGGACTATGGCTACACCTTC. Residues: CASSPHGTVDYGYTF. Filled out from reference TRBV19 and TRBJ1-2, the complete variable domain reads DGGITQSPKYLFRKEGQNVTLSCEQNLNHDAMYWYRQDPGQGLRLIYYSQIVNDFQKGDIAEGYSVSREKKESFPLTVTSAQKNPTAFYLCASSPHGTVDYGYTFGSGTRLTVV.

The chain combines TRBV7-2 with TRBJ1-5; D is uncertain. V lost 4 bases and J 5 bases, leaving 9 bases between the germline ends. Germline CDR1 SGHTA, CDR2 FQGNSA. This CDR3 has 13 residues. The CDR3 bases are TGTGCCAGCAGCTCCCGTGAGGATCAGCCCCAGCATTTT. Its protein product is CASSSREDQPQHF.

V and J are TRBV30 and TRBJ2-7, with D unclear. V was cut by 0 bases and J by 2 bases, with 11 bases left in between. The CDR3 is made up of 14 amino acids. Looked up from germline, CDR1 is GTSNPN and CDR2 is SVGIG (reference sequence). CDR3 region: CAWSVLGKTYEQYF. CDR3 sequence (DNA): TGTGCCTGGAGTGTACTCGGCAAAACCTACGAGCAGTACTTC.

The rearrangement joins TRBV4-1 to TRBJ1-3; D unresolved. Trimming shortened V by 1 base and J by 3 bases, and 19 bases separated the two germline ends. CDR1 and CDR2 (germline): MGHRA, YSYEKL. This CDR3 is 18 amino acids long. DNA for the CDR3: TGCGCCAGCAGCCAAGCCCCCTCGCCCAGGCTCGATGGAAACACCATATATTTT. Its translation: CASSQAPSPRLDGNTIYF.

The chain employs TRBV27 and TRBJ1-5, with 8 bases that match TRBD1. V was pared by 3 bases and J by 3 bases, with 13 bases of the junction left unmatched. CDR3 length: 18 amino acids. Germline values: CDR1 MNHEY, CDR2 SMNVEV (reference sequence). The CDR3 nucleotides read TGTGCCAGCAGTTTTCGACCCCCCTGGACAGGGAACAATCAGCCCCAGCATTTT. It yields the protein CASSFRPPWTGNNQPQHF.

CDR3 in amino acids: CASSSPGQINYGYTF. The CDR3 coding sequence is TGTGCCAGCAGTTCACCGGGACAGATAAACTATGGCTACACCTTC. The V gene is TRBV27, the J gene TRBJ1-2; TRBD1 matches 7 bases. With 4 bases clipped from V and 2 bases from J, the junction kept 7 bases outside the gene matches. The CDR3 is 15 residues long. Germline V gene sequence: CDR1 MNHEY, CDR2 SMNVEV (reference sequence).

As concerns this clone: Relative to the germline gene, one junction end is altered; a read error may explain this. V and J are TRBV16 and TRBJ2-6; D not certain. This CDR3 is built from 13 residues. Germline CDR1 KGHSY, CDR2 FQNENV. The CDR3 DNA sequence: TGTGCCAGCAGCCAATCGATGTCCGACGCTCTCCTATTC. Its protein is CASSQSMSDALLF.

V usage is TRBV7-9 and J usage is TRBJ1-1; D not certain. There are 14 residues in the CDR3. V gave up 5 bases and J gave up 2 bases, with 12 bases separating them. Germline loops: CDR1 SEHNR, CDR2 FQNEAQ (reference sequence). CDR3 in amino acids: CASSRPRENTEAFF. CDR3 DNA sequence: TGTGCCAGCAGCCGCCCCCGGGAAAACACTGAAGCTTTCTTT.

Regarding this clone: Other DNA sequences of this sample code for an identical CDR3. This chain uses TRBV18 with TRBJ1-1; TRBD1 agrees at 9 bases. CDR3 size: 14 residues. In germline, CDR1 is KGHSH, CDR2 LQKENI. V gave up 3 bases and J gave up 1 base; unmatched junction bases: 0. The CDR3 nucleotides read TGTGCCAGCTCACCGGGACAGGGGAACACTGAAGCTTTCTTT. Its protein is CASSPGQGNTEAFF. The whole variable domain, filled in from reference TRBV18 and TRBJ1-1, reads NAGVMQNPRHLVRRRGQEARLRCSPMKGHSHVYWYRQLPEEGLKFMVYLQKENIIDESGMPKERFSAEFPKEGPSILRIQQVVRGDSAAYFCASSPGQGNTEAFFGQGTRLTVV.